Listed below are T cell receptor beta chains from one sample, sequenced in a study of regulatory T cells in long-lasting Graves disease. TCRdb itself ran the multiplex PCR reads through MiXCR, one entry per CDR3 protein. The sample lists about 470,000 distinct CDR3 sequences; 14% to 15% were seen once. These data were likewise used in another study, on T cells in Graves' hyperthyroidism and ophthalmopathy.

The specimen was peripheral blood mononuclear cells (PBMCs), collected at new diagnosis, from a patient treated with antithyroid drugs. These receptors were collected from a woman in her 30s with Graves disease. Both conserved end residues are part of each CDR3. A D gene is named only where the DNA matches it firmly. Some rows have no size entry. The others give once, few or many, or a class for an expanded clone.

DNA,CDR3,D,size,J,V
TGTGCCAGCAGCGTAGAGAGCGGGAGGAGCACAGATACGCAGTATTTT,CASSVESGRSTDTQYF,TRBD2,once,TRBJ2-3,TRBV9
TGTGCCAGCACCCCGGAGATGGGTGCGTACAATGAGCAGTTCTTC,CASTPEMGAYNEQFF,-,many,TRBJ2-1,TRBV2
TGTGCCATCCCCAATCCACTAGCGGGAGGACTCTACGAGCAGTACTTC,CAIPNPLAGGLYEQYF,TRBD2,many,TRBJ2-7,TRBV27
TGCGCCAGCCAGTTGACCGTGCAGGGGGCTCCGAACACTGAAGCTTTCTTT,CASQLTVQGAPNTEAFF,TRBD1,-,TRBJ1-1,TRBV5-1
TGTGCCAGCAGTTACTCGGGGGAGGATGAAAAACTGTTTTTT,CASSYSGEDEKLFF,-,-,TRBJ1-4,TRBV6-2/TRBV6-3
TGCGCCAGCAGCTTACCCCTCGACAACACCGGGGAGCTGTTTTTT,CASSLPLDNTGELFF,-,few,TRBJ2-2,TRBV5-1
TGTGCCAGCACCCCCACCCTAGCGGGAGCGAATGAGCAGTTCTTC,CASTPTLAGANEQFF,TRBD2,few,TRBJ2-1,TRBV12-3/TRBV12-4
TGTGCCAGCAGTTACTCTGAAACGGGACTCGTCAAAGCTTTCTTT,CASSYSETGLVKAFF,-,many,TRBJ1-1,TRBV6-2/TRBV6-3
TGTGCCAGCAGCTTCTATTCCCCGGGAGTAGGAACAGATACGCAGTATTTT,CASSFYSPGVGTDTQYF,-,-,TRBJ2-3,TRBV7-6
TGTGCCAGCAGCGATTGGGGGGCTAGCGGGAACAGTGAGCAGTTCTTC,CASSDWGASGNSEQFF,TRBD2,many,TRBJ2-1,TRBV6-1
TGCAGCGTGGAACAAACGGGGGAGCAGTACTTC,CSVEQTGEQYF,-,-,TRBJ2-7,TRBV29-1
TGTGCCAGCAGGACCTCCGGTTCGGCGGGAAACACCATATATTTT,CASRTSGSAGNTIYF,-,-,TRBJ1-3,TRBV3-1
TGTGCCAGCAGCAAAAGACAGTTCAACACTGAAGCTTTCTTT,CASSKRQFNTEAFF,-,many,TRBJ1-1,TRBV12-3/TRBV12-4
TGTGCCAGCTCACTCACACTTACGACCGGAAACACCATATATTTT,CASSLTLTTGNTIYF,-,few,TRBJ1-3,TRBV18
TGTGCCAGTAGTATAGACAAGAATCAGCCCCAGCATTTT,CASSIDKNQPQHF,-,-,TRBJ1-5,TRBV19
TGTGCCAGCAGTTACCTCTCGGCTTCTGGGGCCAACGTCCTGACTTTC,CASSYLSASGANVLTF,-,-,TRBJ2-6,TRBV6-5
TGCAGTGCTAGTGGCAGGGATCAGGCCAACGTCCTGACTTTC,CSASGRDQANVLTF,-,few,TRBJ2-6,TRBV20-1
TGTGCCAGCAAGTACCCGGGACTGAGAGACTATGGCTACACCTTC,CASKYPGLRDYGYTF,-,many,TRBJ1-2,TRBV6-1
TGTGCCAGCAGGGGCGGAATCTCCTACGAGCAGTACTTC,CASRGGISYEQYF,-,few,TRBJ2-7,TRBV6-1
TGTGCCAGCAGTCGGGACGGGAACTGGAACACAGATACGCAGTATTTT,CASSRDGNWNTDTQYF,-,-,TRBJ2-3,TRBV2
TGCGCCAGCAGCCCTCCAGGGACAGTCCTTTACGAGCAGTACTTC,CASSPPGTVLYEQYF,TRBD1,-,TRBJ2-7,TRBV5-1
TGTGCCAGCAGCCCCGCAGCGGGACCCTCCGGGACCCAGTACTTC,CASSPAAGPSGTQYF,TRBD2,many,TRBJ2-5,TRBV3-1
TGTGCCAGCAGATCTAGCGGGAGGGCCGAGGAGACCCAGTACTTC,CASRSSGRAEETQYF,TRBD2,many,TRBJ2-5,TRBV12-3/TRBV12-4
TGTGCCAGTAGTATAGCGGACTACAATGAGCAGTTCTTC,CASSIADYNEQFF,-,many,TRBJ2-1,TRBV19
TGTGCCAGCAGCTCAGGGGGCTTAGCGAACACTGAAGCTTTCTTT,CASSSGGLANTEAFF,TRBD1,many,TRBJ1-1,TRBV5-4
TGTGCCAGCAGCTTAGGAGGGGCGAGGCTATACGCGAACACTGAAGCTTTCTTT,CASSLGGARLYANTEAFF,-,-,TRBJ1-1,TRBV7-9
TGTGCTAGTGTCGGAGGCGCAGATACGCAGTATTTT,CASVGGADTQYF,-,few,TRBJ2-3,TRBV12-5
TGTGCCAGCTCACCGAGTCAGCCTGGCAATCAGCCCCAGCATTTT,CASSPSQPGNQPQHF,-,many,TRBJ1-5,TRBV18
TGTGCCAGCAGCTTAGGCCACAGACAGGGCTACACCTTC,CASSLGHRQGYTF,-,-,TRBJ1-2,TRBV7-9
TGTGCCAGCAGTGACAGGGAGCAGTACTTC,CASSDREQYF,-,few,TRBJ2-7,TRBV2
TGTGCCAGCAGCTTTACTACAGGGGCATCTTCACCCCTCCACTTT,CASSFTTGASSPLHF,TRBD1,many,TRBJ1-6,TRBV7-3
TGTGCCACCAGTGGGGTTAGCGGGAGTTATGAGCAGTTCTTC,CATSGVSGSYEQFF,TRBD2,many,TRBJ2-1,TRBV24-1
TGTGCCAGCAGCTTACAGCCAGGGGGTACGGCTATTGAAGCTTTCTTT,CASSLQPGGTAIEAFF,TRBD1,many,TRBJ1-1,TRBV7-3
TGCAGCGCCGCCTATCCACTAGCGACCTCCTACGAGCAGTACTTC,CSAAYPLATSYEQYF,TRBD2,many,TRBJ2-7,TRBV29-1
TGTGCCAGCAGCTTATCAGGGAGGTTTGGCACAGATACGCAGTATTTT,CASSLSGRFGTDTQYF,-,many,TRBJ2-3,TRBV7-3
TGTGCCAGCAGGGATACTAGCGGGACGGGCAAAAACATTCAGTACTTC,CASRDTSGTGKNIQYF,TRBD2,-,TRBJ2-4,TRBV2
TGTGCCAGCAGCGTTGAGGCGATGAACACTGAAGCTTTCTTT,CASSVEAMNTEAFF,-,few,TRBJ1-1,TRBV9
TGTGCCAGCTCACAAGCGATGGCGGATCAGCCCCAGCATTTT,CASSQAMADQPQHF,-,many,TRBJ1-5,TRBV18
TGTGCCAGTAAGGTCGAGGGGGCGAGTTCACCCCTCCACTTT,CASKVEGASSPLHF,TRBD1,-,TRBJ1-6,TRBV19
TGTGCCAGCAGTTTATCCGGGAGCCATCAGCCCCAGCATTTT,CASSLSGSHQPQHF,-,-,TRBJ1-5,TRBV12-3/TRBV12-4
TGCAGTGCTAGTTACCCGCGGGGATCCTACGAGCAGTACTTC,CSASYPRGSYEQYF,-,-,TRBJ2-7,TRBV20-1
TGCAGCGGAACTCCAGGAACACCTGAAGCTTTCTTT,CSGTPGTPEAFF,-,many,TRBJ1-1,TRBV29-1
TGCAGTGCCCGGACAGGTTCCTACGAGCAGTACTTC,CSARTGSYEQYF,TRBD1,many,TRBJ2-7,TRBV20-1
TGCAGTGCTAGCCGATCAGGGGCGAACACTGAAGCTTTCTTT,CSASRSGANTEAFF,-,many,TRBJ1-1,TRBV20-1
TGTGCCAGTAAGAACCAAGGACAGGGGGCTGAAGCTTTCTTT,CASKNQGQGAEAFF,TRBD1,many,TRBJ1-1,TRBV12-3/TRBV12-4
TGTGCCAGCCATCCGGGCAGTACTTCCTACGAGCAGTACTTC,CASHPGSTSYEQYF,-,many,TRBJ2-7,TRBV28
TGTGCCATCAGTGAAGTACAGGGGGTAGCCGAGCAGTACTTC,CAISEVQGVAEQYF,TRBD1,few,TRBJ2-7,TRBV10-3
TGTGCCAGCACCCCCAGCGGGAGCCCCAATGAGCAGTTCTTC,CASTPSGSPNEQFF,TRBD2,many,TRBJ2-1,TRBV6-1
TGCAGTGCTAGCGGGAGGGCCATTACTGAGCAGTTCTTC,CSASGRAITEQFF,TRBD2,many,TRBJ2-1,TRBV20-1
TGTGCCAGCAGAGTACAGGGGCAAGCGAACACTGAAGCTTTCTTT,CASRVQGQANTEAFF,TRBD1,many,TRBJ1-1,TRBV2
TGTGCCAGCAGCCCCCGGGGCGAGCAGTACTTC,CASSPRGEQYF,-,many,TRBJ2-7,TRBV2
TGTGCCAGCAGCTTAGCGGGACAGGGGATCTATGGCTACACCTTC,CASSLAGQGIYGYTF,TRBD1,-,TRBJ1-2,TRBV11-2
TGTGCCAGCAGCATAGTAGCGGGTTCCTACAATGAGCAGTTCTTC,CASSIVAGSYNEQFF,TRBD2,many,TRBJ2-1,TRBV19
TGTGCCAGCCTGGCGTCGAGCTCCTACAATGAGCAGTTCTTC,CASLASSSYNEQFF,-,many,TRBJ2-1,TRBV28
TGTGCCAGCAGTTTGCGGGGGAGCGGGGATACGCAGTATTTT,CASSLRGSGDTQYF,TRBD2,many,TRBJ2-3,TRBV12-3/TRBV12-4
TGTGCCAGCAGTTTGGGGGGACAACTCTACAATGAGCAGTTCTTC,CASSLGGQLYNEQFF,-,many,TRBJ2-1,TRBV6-2/TRBV6-3
TGCAGCGCTACAGGGGGCTGGGCCGGGGAGCTGTTTTTT,CSATGGWAGELFF,TRBD1,few,TRBJ2-2,TRBV29-1
TGTGCCAGCAGTTACGACAGGGCGAGGGAACTGTTTTTT,CASSYDRARELFF,TRBD1,-,TRBJ1-4,TRBV6-9
TGTGCCAGCAGCCTGGGGATCAACGAGCAGTACTTC,CASSLGINEQYF,-,-,TRBJ2-7,TRBV5-4